The next 26 T cell receptor beta chains were all read from a single sample in a study of CD8 T cells in ankylosing spondylitis. General observations from the study: A TCR beta motif of 7 to 9 highly homologous variants seemed to mark ankylosing spondylitis blood.

TCRdb re-called the 5' RACE reads with MiXCR, one entry per CDR3 protein. The top ten hold over 15% of the sample, which has more than 600,000 distinct CDR3 sequences, around a fifth seen once. These receptors' antigens are unknown. The sample consisted of blood, either unsorted or a sorted T cell fraction (not recorded which). These receptors all come from a male donor with ankylosing spondylitis.

The chain has TRBV7-2 and TRBJ2-7; D may be TRBD1 or TRBD2 (6 bases each). Germline CDR1 reads SGHTA; CDR2 reads FQGNSA. The CDR3 loop spans 13 amino acids. The V gene lost 8 bases and the J gene lost 4 bases, with 15 bases spanning the gap. CDR3 nucleotide sequence: TGTGCCAGCGGCGGAGGGGGTGTGTACGAGCAGTACTTC. This translates into CASGGGGVYEQYF.

V is TRBV6-1 and J is TRBJ2-7; 8 bases line up with TRBD1. This CDR3 contains 15 residues. Germline lookup yields CDR1 MNHNS and CDR2 SASEGT. V lost 4 bases, J lost 3 bases, and 8 bases stayed unmatched. The chain's CDR3 is CASSATGTGVYEQYF. The CDR3, as DNA: TGTGCCAGCAGTGCAACCGGGACAGGCGTCTACGAGCAGTACTTC.

CDR3 sequence (DNA): TGCAGTGCTCGCCGGGACAGCAATAGCAATCAGCCCCAGCATTTT. Protein: CSARRDSNSNQPQHF. The V and J genes are TRBV20-1 and TRBJ1-5, with 7 bases fitting TRBD1. Trimming took 5 bases from V and 0 from J; bases not matched to a gene: 7. The V gene's germline CDR1 is DFQATT and CDR2 SNEGSKA (reference sequence). The CDR3 sequence is 15 residues long.

The rearrangement uses TRBV6-1 and TRBJ2-3, with 7 bases aligning to TRBD2. V trimming: 7 bases; J trimming: 4 bases; junction bases outside the gene matches: 14. Germline V lookup: CDR1 MNHNS, CDR2 SASEGT. This CDR3 comprises 16 residues. CDR3 loop: CASTRAASGSPDTQYF. DNA of the CDR3: TGTGCCAGCACTAGGGCGGCTAGCGGTTCCCCAGATACGCAGTATTTT.

The chain joins TRBV5-1 to TRBJ2-1; no definite D call. The V gene's germline CDR1 is SGHRS and CDR2 YFSETQ. The CDR3 is 11 residues long. Trimming left V 4 bases short and J 9 bases short, with 8 bases between. CDR3 DNA sequence: TGCGCCAGCAGCATCGTGGGTGAGCAGTTCTTC. It codes for CASSIVGEQFF.

V gene TRBV27 combines with J gene TRBJ2-5; TRBD2 matches 8 bases. The junction had 2 bases not matched to a gene; V was cut back by 2 bases and J by 0 bases. Germline CDR1 MNHEY, CDR2 SMNVEV (reference sequence). CDR3 length: 15 residues. The CDR3 bases are TGTGCCAGCAGTTTACTGACTAGCGACCAAGAGACCCAGTACTTC. Protein: CASSLLTSDQETQYF.

V is TRBV5-1 and J is TRBJ1-2; 8 bases are a match to TRBD1. This CDR3 region has 14 residues. CDR1 and CDR2 (germline): SGHRS, YFSETQ. The trim removed 4 bases at V and 2 bases at J, leaving 4 bases unmatched. The CDR3 DNA reads TGCGCCAGCAGCAAGGGACAGGAGAACTATGGCTACACCTTC. Translated: CASSKGQENYGYTF.

This sequence joins TRBV29-1 and TRBJ2-3; 11 bases fit TRBD2. V dropped 7 bases and J dropped 0; count of bases not matched to a gene: 6. The CDR3 spans 15 residues. Germline loops: CDR1 SQVTM, CDR2 ANQGSEA. DNA of the CDR3: TGCAGCGGGGCAGGGACTAGCGGTAGCACAGATACGCAGTATTTT. Translation: CSGAGTSGSTDTQYF.

This clonotype turned up a few times. This chain connects TRBV7-2 to TRBJ1-1; D not resolved. CDR3 length equals 15 residues. In germline, CDR1 is SGHTA, CDR2 FQGNSA. The V end lost 1 base, the J end lost 4 bases, and 13 bases lay between the germline ends. The CDR3, as DNA: TGTGCCAGCAGCTTAGAGCCGAAGAGGGCCACTGAAGCTTTCTTT. Its protein is CASSLEPKRATEAFF. The whole variable domain, remainder taken from reference TRBV7-2 and TRBJ1-1, is GAGVSQSPSNKVTEKGKDVELRCDPISGHTALYWYRQSLGQGLEFLIYFQGNSAPDKSGLPSDRFSAERTGGSVSTLTIQRTQQEDSAVYLCASSLEPKRATEAFFGQGTRLTVV.

In this sample, this clonotype turned up many times. The rearrangement joins TRBV20-1 to TRBJ2-6; tentatively, D is TRBD1 (6 bases). The CDR3 extends over 15 amino acids. From germline, CDR1 is DFQATT and CDR2 SNEGSKA (reference sequence). V lost 3 bases to trimming and J lost 0 bases, with 9 bases between them. This CDR3 is CSARGHDSGANVLTF. CDR3 sequence (DNA): TGCAGTGCTAGGGGACACGACTCTGGGGCCAACGTCCTGACTTTC.

This clonotype was detected only a few times. The chain joins TRBV5-4 to TRBJ2-6; D is perhaps TRBD2 (6 bases). This CDR3 is built from 15 residues. The germline V gene has CDR1 SGHNT and CDR2 YYREEE (reference sequence). V dropped 4 bases and J dropped 2 bases, with 10 bases sitting between them. Here the CDR3 reads CASSRGGTGANVLTF. The CDR3 DNA follows: TGTGCCAGCAGCCGTGGGGGGACTGGGGCCAACGTCCTGACTTTC.

This clonotype has just a few counts. The chain is built from TRBV10-3 and TRBJ1-1, with 9 positions matching TRBD1. V was clipped by 4 bases and J by 0 bases; unmatched bases: 12. Germline CDR1 reads ENHRY; CDR2 reads SYGVKD. The CDR3 contains 18 residues. The CDR3 nucleotides read TGTGCCATCAGTGGGCAAAGACAGGGGGTTTCATTGAACACTGAAGCTTTCTTT. This gives the protein CAISGQRQGVSLNTEAFF.

A few counts support this clonotype. The rearrangement uses TRBV12-3 or TRBV12-4 and TRBJ1-1; D call uncertain. Trimming left V 10 bases short and J 0 bases short, with 18 bases between. The CDR3 covers 15 residues. CDR3 bases: TGTGCCACCCGGTCGGTAGCTGTACTGAACACTGAAGCTTTCTTT. Its translation: CATRSVAVLNTEAFF.

The V gene is TRBV4-1, the J gene TRBJ1-1; D call uncertain. Germline-derived CDR1 and CDR2 are MGHRA and YSYEKL. V was shortened by 4 bases and J by 3 bases, with 15 bases between the two germline ends. This CDR3 is built from 15 residues. CDR3 sequence reads: CASSPVDMVDTEAFF. The CDR3 bases are TGCGCCAGCAGCCCCGTTGATATGGTGGACACTGAAGCTTTCTTT.

The V and J genes are TRBV20-1 and TRBJ1-1, with 8 nucleotides matching TRBD1. The CDR3 extends over 14 amino acids. Unmatched junction bases numbered 8, after V lost 3 bases and J lost 5 bases. The germline V gene encodes CDR1 DFQATT and CDR2 SNEGSKA (reference sequence). DNA for the CDR3: TGCAGTGCTAGGGGAGGACAGGGAGAAACTGAAGCTTTCTTT. As protein: CSARGGQGETEAFF.

This clonotype was detected only a few times. The genes are TRBV6-4 and TRBJ2-3; 7 bases agree with TRBD2. CDR1 and CDR2 from the germline V gene are MRHNA and SNTAGT. The length of the CDR3 is 15 residues. Trimming removed 2 bases from V and 0 bases from J; junction bases left unmatched: 2. The CDR3 reads CASSDGGSSTDTQYF. CDR3 DNA: TGTGCCAGCAGTGACGGCGGGAGTAGCACAGATACGCAGTATTTT.

This clonotype was counted only a few times. The rearrangement joins TRBV5-1 to TRBJ1-5; 7 nucleotides align to TRBD1. CDR1 is SGHRS, CDR2 YFSETQ, per germline. V lost 2 bases to trimming and J lost 2 bases; unmatched junction nucleotides: 10. The CDR3 length is 17 residues. The CDR3 coding sequence is TGCGCCAGCAGCTTCTTACCCACAGGGGACGGCAATCAGCCCCAGCATTTT. Translation: CASSFLPTGDGNQPQHF.

The CDR3 sequence is CASRRTFNYGYTF. As DNA, the CDR3 is TGTGCCAGCAGGAGGACCTTTAACTATGGCTACACCTTC. This chain joins TRBV28 and TRBJ1-2; D gene unclear. This CDR3 comprises 13 residues. Trimming left V 6 bases short and J 1 base short, with 9 bases between. The germline V gene encodes CDR1 MDHEN and CDR2 SYDVKM.

V is TRBV25-1 and J is TRBJ2-5; possibly TRBD2 for D (7 bases). Trimming removed 2 bases at V and 5 bases at J, with 15 bases between. The CDR3 covers 15 residues. Germline lookup yields CDR1 MGHDK and CDR2 SYGVNS. In nucleotides, the CDR3 is TGTGCCAGCAGTGAACGGGGGGCGGGGATGGAGACCCAGTACTTC. The encoded protein is CASSERGAGMETQYF.

This clonotype was recorded at least ten times. The genes are TRBV3-1 and TRBJ1-5; a possible D gene is TRBD1 (5 bases). CDR3 length: 13 amino acids. CDR1 and CDR2 (germline): LGHDT, YNNKEL (reference sequence). V was pared by 4 bases and J by 6 bases, with 10 bases between. This CDR3 is CASSPGEGQPQHF. The CDR3 nucleotides read TGTGCCAGCAGCCCGGGGGAGGGTCAGCCCCAGCATTTT.

Regarding this clonotype: Relative to the germline gene, one junction end is altered; a read error may explain this. The rearrangement links TRBV20-1 to TRBJ2-3; 14 bases map to TRBD2. The germline V gene encodes CDR1 DFQATT and CDR2 SNEGSKA (reference sequence). This CDR3 comprises 18 residues. CDR3 residues: CSARDRLAGGPSRDTQYF. In DNA form, the CDR3 reads TGCAGTGCTAGAGACAGACTAGCGGGAGGGCCCAGCAGAGATACGCAGTATTTT.

The genes are TRBV12-3 or TRBV12-4 and TRBJ2-7; the match to TRBD1 covers 12 bases. CDR3 length: 14 amino acids. The trim removed 7 bases at V and 6 bases at J, leaving 7 bases unmatched. The CDR3 nucleotides read TGTGCCAGCAAGACGGGACAGGGGGCTGGCGAGCAGTACTTC. Translated: CASKTGQGAGEQYF.

This clonotype appeared a few times. The rearrangement joins TRBV12-3 or TRBV12-4 to TRBJ1-3; D unclear. The V end was cut by 6 bases, the J end by 0 bases, with 9 bases between. The CDR3 covers 14 residues. This CDR3 reads CASSSRHSGNTIYF. In nucleotides, the CDR3 is TGTGCCAGCAGCTCCCGACACTCTGGAAACACCATATATTTT.

V gene TRBV20-1 combines with J gene TRBJ2-1; TRBD2 aligns across 8 bases. This CDR3 spans 15 amino acids. V shed 4 bases and J 9 bases; nucleotides not matched to a gene: 14. The germline V gene encodes CDR1 DFQATT and CDR2 SNEGSKA (reference sequence). DNA of the CDR3: TGCAGTGCTAAAAGTCCGGTAGCGGGATATCGTGAGCAGTTCTTC. Its protein is CSAKSPVAGYREQFF.

The chain uses TRBV5-6 and TRBJ2-1; D ambiguous. The CDR3 length is 14 residues. The germline V gene has CDR1 SGHDT and CDR2 YYEEEE. V was cut by 2 bases and J by 0 bases, with 6 bases left in between. The CDR3 region has the DNA TGTGCCAGCAGCTTTTTACCCTCCTACAATGAGCAGTTCTTC. This sequence encodes CASSFLPSYNEQFF.

V is TRBV7-9 and J is TRBJ1-2; no clear D gene. Germline-derived CDR1 and CDR2 are SEHNR and FQNEAQ (reference sequence). The CDR3 sequence is 13 residues long. Trimming left V 1 base short and J 5 bases short, with 8 bases between. CDR3 bases: TGTGCCAGCAGCTTAGGGGCAGTATATGGCTACACCTTC. Translated, it gives CASSLGAVYGYTF. Using reference TRBV7-9 and TRBJ1-2 for the parts outside the CDR3, the full variable domain is DTGVSQNPRHKITKRGQNVTFRCDPISEHNRLYWYRQTLGQGPEFLTYFQNEAQLEKSRLLSDRFSAERPKGSFSTLEIQRTEQGDSAMYLCASSLGAVYGYTFGSGTRLTVV.